This section outlines one T cell receptor (beta chain) sequence together with its context. Produced via immunoSEQ multiplex PCR; TCRdb's table is partial and in-frame only. In the table there are tens of thousands of clones, around 90% of which are singletons. The sample belongs to a study of T cell changes during pregnancy in multiple sclerosis. The CDR3 is made up of 13 amino acids. CDR1 and CDR2 (germline): SNHLY, FYNNEI. V was clipped by 10 bases and J by 2 bases, with 12 bases between them. This chain connects TRBV2 to TRBJ2-1, with D unclear. This sequence originates from a female donor in good health, enrolled as a control in a pregnancy study. The source material was peripheral blood, sampled in the first trimester of pregnancy. CDR3 DNA: TGTGCCACCAGCTCTGAGGCCTACAATGAGCAGTTCTTC. It codes for CATSSEAYNEQFF. The full variable domain, with the rest looked up from reference TRBV2 and TRBJ2-1, is EPEVTQTPSHQVTQMGQEVILRCVPISNHLYFYWYRQILGQKVEFLVSFYNNEISEKSEIFDDQFSVERPDGSNFTLKIRSTKLEDSAMYFCATSSEAYNEQFFGPGTRLTVL.